Listed below are T cell receptor beta chains from one sample, sequenced in a study of blood T cell repertoires in COVID-19. TCRdb keeps only in-frame clones here, not all; method: immunoSEQ multiplex PCR. The sample records 100,000 to 150,000 clones, around 74% being singletons. Source material: peripheral blood. These receptors were taken from a man older than 75 with COVID-19, enrolled during active disease. Each CDR3 is given with its conserved first and last residue. D genes are given only for firm matches. Clone size is stated in some rows and not others, as once, few, many or a class when expanded.

clone_size d_call j_call v_call cdr3_nt cdr3_aa
few - TRBJ2-5 TRBV5-1 TGCGCCAGCAGCTTGGGCGCCGCCAACCAAGAGACCCAGTACTTC CASSLGAANQETQYF
once TRBD2 TRBJ2-7 TRBV7-8 TGTGCCAGCAGCTTGGGACTAGGGTCGTTGCACGAGCAGTACTTC CASSLGLGSLHEQYF
- - TRBJ1-6 TRBV11-2 TGTGCCAGCCGCCGGTCTGCAAGCTCCTATAATTCACCCCTCCACTTT CASRRSASSYNSPLHF
- - TRBJ2-1 TRBV10-3 TGTGCCATCGTCAGCGACTCCTACAATGAGCAGTTCTTC CAIVSDSYNEQFF
- - TRBJ2-5 TRBV7-7 TGTGCTAGCAGCTCGGTGCAGGGAGAGACCCAGTACTTC CASSSVQGETQYF
- - TRBJ2-3 TRBV6-5 TGTGCCAGCAGGCAGTCTAGCACAGATACGCAGTATTTT CASRQSSTDTQYF
- - TRBJ2-3 TRBV18 TGTGCCAGCTCACCAGCACAGGGAACAGATACGCAGTATTTT CASSPAQGTDTQYF
- - TRBJ1-3 TRBV28 TGTGCCGCGATCCCGACAGTTCCCTCTGGAAACACCATATATTTT CAAIPTVPSGNTIYF
few TRBD1 TRBJ2-1 TRBV5-8 TGTGCCAGCAGCTTGTTGGGACAGGGTGGGGGTGAGCAGTTCTTC CASSLLGQGGGEQFF
- - TRBJ2-3 TRBV5-1 TGCGCCAGCAGCTTGGTCCCCTCAGATACGCAGTATTTT CASSLVPSDTQYF
- - TRBJ1-2 TRBV28 TGTGCCAGCAGTTTGGGGGGGTACTATGGCTACACCTTC CASSLGGYYGYTF
- TRBD1 TRBJ1-2 TRBV7-8 TGTGCCAGCAGCCCGACAGGGGGCGACTATGGCTACACCTTC CASSPTGGDYGYTF
many - TRBJ1-6 TRBV9 TGTGCCAGCAGCGTAGGAGGAGGGAATAATTCACCCCTCCACTTT CASSVGGGNNSPLHF
- TRBD2 TRBJ2-3 TRBV10-3 TGTGCCATCAGTGAGGGACTAGCGGGATCCACAGATACGCAGTATTTT CAISEGLAGSTDTQYF
- TRBD2 TRBJ2-5 TRBV6-1 TGTGCCAGCAGTGAACAGGGACTAGCTCGAGAGACCCAGTACTTC CASSEQGLARETQYF
- - TRBJ2-5 TRBV3-1/TRBV3-2 TGTGCCAGCAGCCAAGCAAACCAAGAGACCCAGTACTTC CASSQANQETQYF
- - TRBJ2-7 TRBV28 TGTGCCAGCAGTTTTTTCACCTACGAGCAGTACTTC CASSFFTYEQYF
- TRBD1 TRBJ2-3 TRBV29-1 TGCAGCGCGACAGGGGGAGATACGCAGTATTTT CSATGGDTQYF
- - TRBJ2-1 TRBV9 TGTGCCAGCAGCGTAGAGTGGGAGACCTGGAATGAGCAGTTCTTC CASSVEWETWNEQFF
- TRBD1 TRBJ2-3 TRBV4-1 TGCGCCAGCAGCCTACGGACAGGGGGCACAGATACGCAGTATTTT CASSLRTGGTDTQYF
- - TRBJ1-1 TRBV6-6 TGTGCCAGCAGTTACTCCGGGCAGGGACTCACTGAAGCTTTCTTT CASSYSGQGLTEAFF
- - TRBJ1-2 TRBV28 TGTGCCAGCGGGCCGGCGTCGGCCTATGGCTACACCTTC CASGPASAYGYTF
- - TRBJ1-1 TRBV5-1 TGCGCCAGCAGCTTACACGGGTTGGACACTGAAGCTTTCTTT CASSLHGLDTEAFF
- TRBD1 TRBJ2-1 TRBV28 TGTGCCAGCAGACCCGGACAGGGCCCCTACAATGAGCAGTTCTTC CASRPGQGPYNEQFF
- - TRBJ2-7 TRBV18 TGTGCCAGCTCATTTGGACTCTCCTACGAGCAGTACTTC CASSFGLSYEQYF
- TRBD2 TRBJ2-5 TRBV7-2 TGTGCCAGCAGCTTGACTAGCGGAGGGGGGACCCAGTACTTC CASSLTSGGGTQYF
few - TRBJ1-4 TRBV14 TGTGCCAGCAGCCGGGCCGCCAATGAAAAACTGTTTTTT CASSRAANEKLFF
- - TRBJ2-7 TRBV9 TGTGCCAGCAGCGTAGCACCGGGGGACTACGAGCAGTACTTC CASSVAPGDYEQYF
- TRBD2 TRBJ2-7 TRBV27 TGTGCCAGCAGTTTATCGACTAGCGGGAGGTTTAAGCAGTACTTC CASSLSTSGRFKQYF
- TRBD1 TRBJ2-5 TRBV4-2 TGTGCCAGCAGCCAAGATTGGGACAGGGGGCCAGAGACCCAGTACTTC CASSQDWDRGPETQYF
few - TRBJ2-1 TRBV4-2 TGTGCCAGCAGCCAAGATCTAAAGGGGCAGGCCACCTACAATGAGCAGTTCTTC CASSQDLKGQATYNEQFF
- TRBD1 TRBJ2-7 TRBV24-1 TGTGCCACCAGTGATTTAGTGGGACAGGGACGGGGTGGGTGTAACGAGCAGTACTTC CATSDLVGQGRGGCNEQYF
- - TRBJ2-7 TRBV28 TGTGCCAGCAGTCCCCCCCCGGGACTGGGAGGCGGCGAGCAGTACTTC CASSPPPGLGGGEQYF
- - TRBJ2-7 TRBV5-1 TGCGCCAGCACTGCCCAGGGAAGCTCCTACGAGCAGTACTTC CASTAQGSSYEQYF
- TRBD2 TRBJ2-5 TRBV4-2 TGTGCCAGCAGCCAAGAGCCTAGCGGGTGGGAGACCCAGTACTTC CASSQEPSGWETQYF
- TRBD2 TRBJ2-7 TRBV7-2 TGTGCCAGCAGGCCCCGACTAGCTAAGTCCTACGAGCAGTACTTC CASRPRLAKSYEQYF
- - TRBJ2-3 TRBV15 TGTGCCACCAGCAGAGCTCGGTACACAGATACGCAGTATTTT CATSRARYTDTQYF
- - TRBJ2-5 TRBV12-3/TRBV12-4 TGTGCCAGCAGCTGGGGCAGCCAAGAGACCCAGTACTTC CASSWGSQETQYF
- TRBD1 TRBJ2-3 TRBV5-6 TGTGCCAGCAGCTTGGGGGACAGGGACCCAGATACGCAGTATTTT CASSLGDRDPDTQYF
- TRBD2 TRBJ2-1 TRBV9 TGTGCCAGCAGCGCCGCCGGACTAGCGGGCTACAATGAGCAGTTCTTC CASSAAGLAGYNEQFF
- - TRBJ1-4 TRBV5-1 TGCGCCAGCAGCTTAGGACTGTCCCGGGGGGAAAAACTGTTTTTT CASSLGLSRGEKLFF
- - TRBJ2-4 TRBV4-1 TGCGCCAGCAGCCAAGGATCCGGAAACATTCAGTACTTC CASSQGSGNIQYF
many - TRBJ1-3 TRBV2 TGTGCCAGCAGCGCGGAGAGCTCTGGAAACACCATATATTTT CASSAESSGNTIYF
- - TRBJ2-7 TRBV27 TGTGCCAGCAGTCGAGACAGGCGCACCTACGAGCAGTACTTC CASSRDRRTYEQYF
- TRBD2 TRBJ2-7 TRBV5-4 TGTGCCAGCAGCGACCGAGCGGGAGGGGCCTACGAGCAGTACTTC CASSDRAGGAYEQYF
few TRBD1 TRBJ1-1 TRBV5-1 TGCGCCAGCAGCACGGGACAGGGGTACACTGAAGCTTTCTTT CASSTGQGYTEAFF
- TRBD2 TRBJ2-2 TRBV10-2 TGCGCCAGCAGCTCGGGGGGAGCGGGAGTTTTTAGCGGGGAGCTGTTTTTT CASSSGGAGVFSGELFF
many TRBD1 TRBJ1-5 TRBV19 TGTGCCAGTAGCCCGGAAGGACAGGGCGGACAGCCCCAGCATTTT CASSPEGQGGQPQHF
- TRBD1 TRBJ1-5 TRBV3-1/TRBV3-2 TGTGCCAGCGCCTTCGGACAGGGCGACCAGCCCCAGCATTTT CASAFGQGDQPQHF
- TRBD2 TRBJ2-1 TRBV14 TGTGCCAGCAGCCTTGGCCGGGGTCTTTTAGGGACTAGCGGGAGGCGGCGGGAGCAGTTCTTC CASSLGRGLLGTSGRRREQFF
- - TRBJ1-5 TRBV28 TGTGCCAGCAGTTCGATAGTTAGCAATCAGCCCCAGCATTTT CASSSIVSNQPQHF